This entry describes one TCR beta chain. The target antigen is unknown. V shed 5 bases and J 5 bases; nucleotides not matched to a gene: 7. Germline lookup yields CDR1 SEHNR and CDR2 FQNEAQ (reference sequence). The CDR3 extends over 15 amino acids. This sample was included in a study of T-cell reconstitution after alpha-beta-depleted transplantation in children. Study-wide results and limits: Reported findings indicate that, about two months after transplant, alpha-beta T cells came from several hundred expanded clones, which were derived from non-depleted graft cells. From newly produced T cells came most of the T-cell counts and diversity one year after transplant.

A TCRbeta library incorporating unique molecular identifiers was prepared. Each CDR3 protein is one row after TCRdb ran MiXCR on the PCR reads. The sample yields fewer than 550,000 distinct CDR3 sequences, more than 9.5% seen once. This receptor was obtained from a female patient aged 2-9 years who had a stem cell transplant for aplastic anemia, so the T cells may come from the graft donor. This sequence joins TRBV7-9 and TRBJ1-4, with 8 nucleotides matching TRBD1. The source material was PBMCs, mostly from graft donor cells, sampled 180 days after TCRalphabeta/CD19-depleted stem cell transplant. The CDR3 region is CASSDGQGQNEKLFF. The DNA for the CDR3 is TGTGCCAGCAGCGATGGACAGGGCCAGAATGAAAAACTGTTTTTT.